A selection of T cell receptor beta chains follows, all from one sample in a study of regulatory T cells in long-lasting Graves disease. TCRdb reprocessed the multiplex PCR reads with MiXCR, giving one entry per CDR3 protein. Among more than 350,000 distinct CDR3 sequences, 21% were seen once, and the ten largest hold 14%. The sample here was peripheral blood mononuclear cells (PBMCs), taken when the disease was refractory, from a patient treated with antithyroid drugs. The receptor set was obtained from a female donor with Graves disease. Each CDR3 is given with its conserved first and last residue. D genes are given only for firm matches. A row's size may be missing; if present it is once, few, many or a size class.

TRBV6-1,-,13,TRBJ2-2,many,TGTGCCAGCAGCTCATCGAACACCGGGGAGCTGTTTTTT,CASSSSNTGELFF
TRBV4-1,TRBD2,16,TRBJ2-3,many,TGCGCCAGCAGCCAGAAGGCGGGAGTTGGCACAGATACGCAGTATTTT,CASSQKAGVGTDTQYF
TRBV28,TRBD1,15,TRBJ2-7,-,TGTGCCAGCAGTACCATACAGGGGCCGTTGTACGAGCAGTACTTC,CASSTIQGPLYEQYF
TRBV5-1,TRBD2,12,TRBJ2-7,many,TGTGCCAGCAGCTCGGGGGGTGACGAGCAGTACTTC,CASSSGGDEQYF
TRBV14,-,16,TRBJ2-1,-,TGTGCCAGCAGCCTCAGTCAGTTCGAGGTTTTCAATGAGCAGTTCTTC,CASSLSQFEVFNEQFF
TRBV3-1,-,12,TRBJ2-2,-,TGTGCCAGCACGTGGGACACCGGGGAGCTGTTTTTT,CASTWDTGELFF
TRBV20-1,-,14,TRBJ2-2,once,TGCAGTGCTAGGCGGGGACTGAACACCGGGGAGCTGTTTTTT,CSARRGLNTGELFF
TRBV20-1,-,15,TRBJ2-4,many,TGCAGTGCTAGTCGTACCCCAGTAGCCAAAAACATTCAGTACTTC,CSASRTPVAKNIQYF
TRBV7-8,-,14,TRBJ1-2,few,TGTGCCAGCAGCTTAGAGGCGGGGGGCGATGGCTACACCTTC,CASSLEAGGDGYTF
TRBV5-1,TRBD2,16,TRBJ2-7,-,TGCGCCAGCAGCATGACTAGCGGGAGCAGCTCCTACGAGCAGTACTTC,CASSMTSGSSSYEQYF
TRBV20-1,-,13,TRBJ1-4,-,TGCAGTGCTAGTAGAGGAGAGAATGAAAAACTGTTTTTT,CSASRGENEKLFF
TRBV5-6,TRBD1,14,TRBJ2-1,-,TGTGCCAGCAGCCAGCGCTACAGGGGTGATGAGCAGTTCTTC,CASSQRYRGDEQFF
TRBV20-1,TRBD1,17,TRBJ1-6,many,TGCAGTGCTTCCGGACAGGGACGCGAGAGTGATAATTCACCCCTCCACTTT,CSASGQGRESDNSPLHF
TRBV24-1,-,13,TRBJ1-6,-,TGTGCCACCTCCCCGGGGCCCAATTCACCCCTCCACTTT,CATSPGPNSPLHF
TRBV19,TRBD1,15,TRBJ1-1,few,TGTGCCAGTAGTACTTACAGGGGGGAGAACACTGAAGCTTTCTTT,CASSTYRGENTEAFF
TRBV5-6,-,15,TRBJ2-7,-,TGTGCCAGCAGCTTTGATAGGTCAGGGGATTACGAGCAGTACTTC,CASSFDRSGDYEQYF
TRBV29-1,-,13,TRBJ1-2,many,TGCAGCGTTCAGACAGGAGCTAACTATGGCTACACCTTC,CSVQTGANYGYTF
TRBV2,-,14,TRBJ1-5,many,TGTGCCAGCAGGGACAGCACCTTCAATCAGCCCCAGCATTTT,CASRDSTFNQPQHF
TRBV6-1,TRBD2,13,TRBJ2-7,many,TGTGCCAGCTCCGAAAGCGGGATCCACGAGCAGTACTTC,CASSESGIHEQYF
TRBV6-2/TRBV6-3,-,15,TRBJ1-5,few,TGTGCCAGCAGTTCGTTCCAGGGGAGCAATCAGCCCCAGCATTTT,CASSSFQGSNQPQHF
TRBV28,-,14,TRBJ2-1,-,TGTGCCAGCGCCTCTGGGGCTTCCTACAATGAGCAGTTCTTC,CASASGASYNEQFF
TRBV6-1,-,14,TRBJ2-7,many,TGTGCCAGCAGGGCTCTCGGAGGGGGGTACGAGCAGTACTTC,CASRALGGGYEQYF
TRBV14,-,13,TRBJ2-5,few,TGTGCCAGCAGCCAAGACGGGCAAGAGACCCAGTACTTC,CASSQDGQETQYF
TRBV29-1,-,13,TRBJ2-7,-,TGCAGCGTTGATTCGGAATACTCCTACGAGCAGTACTTC,CSVDSEYSYEQYF
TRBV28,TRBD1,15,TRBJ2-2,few,TGTGCCAGCAGTCCCCGACAGGGGCGCACCGGGGAGCTGTTTTTT,CASSPRQGRTGELFF
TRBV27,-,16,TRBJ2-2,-,TGTGCCAGCAGTCGAGACACGTTCGCGAACACCGGGGAGCTGTTTTTT,CASSRDTFANTGELFF
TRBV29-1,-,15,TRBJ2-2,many,TGCAGCGTTGAATTTGCGGATGGGAGCACCGGGGAGCTGTTTTTT,CSVEFADGSTGELFF
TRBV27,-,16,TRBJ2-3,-,TGTGCCAGCAGTTCCCAACAGGGAAAAATCACAGATACGCAGTATTTT,CASSSQQGKITDTQYF
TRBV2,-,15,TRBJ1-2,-,TGTGCCAGCAGTGAATTTAGTCAGGTTAACTATGGCTACACCTTC,CASSEFSQVNYGYTF
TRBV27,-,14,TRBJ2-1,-,TGTACCAGCAGTTTCGGCAACCACTACAATGAGCAGTTCTTC,CTSSFGNHYNEQFF
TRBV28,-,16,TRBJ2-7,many,TGTGCCAGCAGTTTAGGCCGGACAAAGGGAAAGAGCGAGCAGTACTTC,CASSLGRTKGKSEQYF
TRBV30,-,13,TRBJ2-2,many,TGTGCCTGTGTCACCACGAACACCGGGGAGCTGTTTTTT,CACVTTNTGELFF
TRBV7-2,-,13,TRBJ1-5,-,TGTGCCAGCAACATAAGGGTTGATCAGCCCCAGCATTTT,CASNIRVDQPQHF
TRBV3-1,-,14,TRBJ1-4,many,TGTGCCAGCAGTCAGTACAGGGCGGCAGAAAAACTGTTTTTT,CASSQYRAAEKLFF
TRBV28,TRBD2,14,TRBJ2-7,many,TGTGCCAGCAGGAAAAGCGGGAGCTCCTACGAGCAGTACTTC,CASRKSGSSYEQYF
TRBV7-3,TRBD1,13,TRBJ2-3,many,TGTGCCAGCAGCCCTAGACAGGGAGAAAGGCAGTATTTT,CASSPRQGERQYF
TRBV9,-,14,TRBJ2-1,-,TGTGCCAGCAGCGTAGGAACTAGCAGCGATGAGCAGTTCTTC,CASSVGTSSDEQFF